One sample yielded the 22 T cell receptor beta chains listed below, sequenced in a study of shared clonotypes between healthy human individuals. Clones were read by immunoSEQ multiplex PCR, and TCRdb kept only the in-frame ones, dropping some. The sample lists a few hundred thousand clones, around 78% occurring once. Sequenced input: PBMCs. These receptor sequences come from a woman between 40 and 50 years old in good health. Some clones in this sample may be carry-over from other donors' samples.

V and J are TRBV19 and TRBJ1-1; 9 nucleotides agree with TRBD1. With 7 bases clipped from V and 5 bases from J, the junction kept 5 bases outside the gene matches. This CDR3 is 13 amino acids long. Germline V lookup: CDR1 LNHDA, CDR2 SQIVND (reference sequence). For the CDR3, the DNA is TGTGCCAGTACCTTACAGGGGGCAACTGAAGCTTTCTTT. Translating it yields CASTLQGATEAFF.

This clone was counted between two and nine times. The gene calls are TRBV5-6 and TRBJ1-5; D is perhaps TRBD1 (6 bases). CDR1 and CDR2 (germline): SGHDT, YYEEEE. The germline V and J ends were trimmed by 4 bases and 6 bases, with 14 bases remaining between them. CDR3 length: 14 residues. CDR3 region: CASSLGQTPQPQHF. CDR3 in DNA: TGTGCCAGCAGCCTTGGACAGACCCCTCAGCCCCAGCATTTT. Combining the CDR3 with reference TRBV5-6 and TRBJ1-5 gives the whole variable domain DAGVTQSPTHLIKTRGQQVTLRCSPKSGHDTVSWYQQALGQGPQFIFQYYEEEERQRGNFPDRFSGHQFPNYSSELNVNALLLGDSALYLCASSLGQTPQPQHFGDGTRLSIL.

The genes are TRBV11-3 and TRBJ2-2; D may be TRBD2 (6 bases). The CDR3 spans 15 residues. The germline V and J ends were trimmed by 1 base and 4 bases, with 10 bases remaining between them. Germline V lookup: CDR1 SGHNT, CDR2 YENEEA. This CDR3 reads CASSLAGLTTGELFF. CDR3 DNA: TGTGCCAGCAGCTTAGCGGGACTCACCACCGGGGAGCTGTTTTTT. Variable domain in full (rest from reference TRBV11-3 and TRBJ2-2): EAGVVQSPRYKIIEKKQPVAFWCNPISGHNTLYWYLQNLGQGPELLIRYENEEAVDDSQLPKDRFSAERLKGVDSTLKIQPAELGDSAVYLCASSLAGLTTGELFFGEGSRLTVL.

The V call is TRBV20-1, the J call TRBJ2-7; no definite D call. Germline V gene data show CDR1 as DFQATT and CDR2 as SNEGSKA (reference sequence). This CDR3 is 10 amino acids long. V shed 4 bases and J shed 4 bases, with 5 bases lying between them. The CDR3 reads CSAKGYEQYF. CDR3 coding DNA: TGCAGTGCTAAAGGTTACGAGCAGTACTTC.

The genes are TRBV5-4 and TRBJ2-5; 10 nucleotides line up with TRBD2. The V and J ends lost 4 bases and 0 bases, in that order; junction bases with no gene match: 9. CDR1 SGHNT and CDR2 YYREEE come from the germline V gene (reference sequence). The CDR3 runs 17 residues. CDR3 loop: CASSPPLSGRNQETQYF. CDR3 DNA: TGTGCCAGCAGCCCCCCCCTTAGCGGGAGGAACCAAGAGACCCAGTACTTC.

The rearrangement uses TRBV6-1 and TRBJ2-7, with 8 bases identical to TRBD1. Germline lookup yields CDR1 MNHNS and CDR2 SASEGT. The CDR3 consists of 16 residues. The V gene end was trimmed by 2 bases and the J gene end by 2 bases; junction bases not matched to a gene: 8. This chain's CDR3 is CASSERWTGFTYEQYF. The CDR3 bases are TGTGCCAGCAGTGAACGGTGGACAGGGTTTACCTACGAGCAGTACTTC.

This chain links TRBV11-2 with TRBJ2-1; D is tentatively TRBD1 or TRBD2 (5 bases each). The CDR3 length is 17 residues. V was cut by 1 base and J by 2 bases, with 15 bases left in between. The germline CDR1 and CDR2 sequences are SGHAT and FQNNGV. The CDR3 here is CASSLGTGTQTYNEQFF. CDR3 bases: TGTGCCAGCAGCTTAGGCACCGGGACCCAAACCTACAATGAGCAGTTCTTC.

J is TRBJ2-1 and V is TRBV5-4, with D perhaps TRBD2 (5 bases). V was trimmed by 0 bases and J by 7 bases, leaving 11 bases between them. Germline lookup yields CDR1 SGHNT and CDR2 YYREEE (reference sequence). The CDR3 contains 14 residues. In DNA, the CDR3 is TGTGCCAGCAGCTTGGGTTCATGGGAGAATGAGCAGTTCTTC. This translates into CASSLGSWENEQFF.

This clone was detected a few times. The chain is built from TRBV29-1 and TRBJ2-3; weak D call: TRBD2 (6 bases). In germline, CDR1 is SQVTM, CDR2 ANQGSEA. The germline V and J ends were trimmed by 5 bases and 3 bases, with 12 bases remaining between them. This CDR3 spans 13 amino acids. CDR3 region: CSVPGLTTDTQYF. Written as DNA, the CDR3 is TGCAGCGTTCCCGGACTAACTACAGATACGCAGTATTTT.

The V and J genes are TRBV5-4 and TRBJ1-2; weak D call: TRBD1 (5 bases). Trimming took 4 bases from V and 4 from J, leaving 17 bases between them. CDR3 length: 15 residues. The germline CDR1 and CDR2 sequences are SGHNT and YYREEE (reference sequence). CDR3 nucleotide sequence: TGTGCCAGCAGCCCGGGCGGGGGGAGTGGCTATGGCTACACCTTC. This codes for CASSPGGGSGYGYTF. The variable domain in full, with the rest retrieved from reference TRBV5-4 and TRBJ1-2, is ETGVTQSPTHLIKTRGQQVTLRCSSQSGHNTVSWYQQALGQGPQFIFQYYREEENGRGNFPPRFSGLQFPNYSSELNVNALELDDSALYLCASSPGGGSGYGYTFGSGTRLTVV.

The gene calls are TRBV27 and TRBJ2-7; D possibly corresponds to TRBD2 (6 bases). The CDR3 runs to 14 residues. Germline values: CDR1 MNHEY, CDR2 SMNVEV (reference sequence). V lost 8 bases, J lost 5 bases, and 19 bases lay in between. The CDR3, as DNA: TGTGCCAGCCGGATTCGCCCGGGAGCCCACGAGCAGTACTTC. This codes for CASRIRPGAHEQYF.

The chain combines TRBV6-1 with TRBJ2-1; D uncertain. The germline V gene encodes CDR1 MNHNS and CDR2 SASEGT. The V and J ends lost 6 bases and 5 bases respectively, with 17 bases between them. The CDR3 totals 15 residues. The CDR3 spells CASSPALIRDNEQFF. As DNA, the CDR3 is TGTGCCAGCAGCCCGGCGTTGATTAGGGACAATGAGCAGTTCTTC.

The chain joins TRBV9 to TRBJ1-4, with 8 positions matching TRBD1. V shed 0 bases, J shed 7 bases, and the junction held 5 bases outside the gene matches. CDR1 SGDLS and CDR2 YYNGEE come from the germline V gene. This CDR3 comprises 15 residues. CDR3 DNA sequence: TGTGCCAGCAGCGTAGGCGACAGGGGTTTTGAAAAACTGTTTTTT. Protein: CASSVGDRGFEKLFF. Based on the CDR3 plus reference TRBV9 and TRBJ1-4, the full variable domain is DSGVTQTPKHLITATGQRVTLRCSPRSGDLSVYWYQQSLDQGLQFLIQYYNGEERAKGNILERFSAQQFPDLHSELNLSSLELGDSALYFCASSVGDRGFEKLFFGSGTQLSVL.

The rearrangement uses TRBV19 and TRBJ2-1, with TRBD2 matching 10 bases. The germline V gene has CDR1 LNHDA and CDR2 SQIVND (reference sequence). Trimming cost V 4 bases and J 1 base; bases outside gene matches: 4. The CDR3 has 16 residues. CDR3 loop: CASSTLAGASYNEQFF. Written as DNA, the CDR3 is TGTGCCAGTAGTACCCTAGCGGGAGCATCCTACAATGAGCAGTTCTTC.

The chain has TRBV5-1 and TRBJ2-7; perhaps D is TRBD1 or TRBD2 (5 bases each). V lost 3 bases, J lost 1 base, and 11 bases lay in between. From germline, CDR1 is SGHRS and CDR2 YFSETQ. The CDR3 sequence is 14 residues long. The CDR3 loop reads CASSSGDGSYEQYF. CDR3 sequence (DNA): TGCGCCAGCAGCTCCGGGGACGGATCCTACGAGCAGTACTTC.

This clone was seen repeatedly, ten times or more. At the DNA level, this CDR3 is encoded by other sequences in the same sample as well. V is TRBV11-2 and J is TRBJ2-7; D possibly corresponds to TRBD1 (5 bases). The CDR3 is 14 amino acids. Trimming took 1 base from V and 1 from J, leaving 8 bases between them. Germline V CDR1 and CDR2: SGHAT, FQNNGV. The CDR3 bases are TGTGCCAGCAGCTTAGTGCAGGGATCCTACGAGCAGTACTTC. It yields the protein CASSLVQGSYEQYF.

This rearrangement joins TRBV7-2 to TRBJ2-7, with 8 bases aligning to TRBD2. CDR1 and CDR2 (germline): SGHTA, FQGNSA. Trimming removed 1 base from V and 3 bases from J; junction bases left unmatched: 5. CDR3 size: 15 residues. This CDR3 reads CASSLGREAFYEQYF. In DNA form, the CDR3 reads TGTGCCAGCAGCTTAGGGCGGGAGGCCTTCTACGAGCAGTACTTC.

This clone was seen only a few times. The chain links TRBV25-1 to TRBJ2-5; 8 bases map to TRBD1. This CDR3 is 15 amino acids long. V lost 1 base to trimming and J lost 4 bases; unmatched junction nucleotides: 5. Germline-derived CDR1 and CDR2 are MGHDK and SYGVNS. The CDR3 is CASSEWAGGAETQYF. In DNA, the CDR3 is TGTGCCAGCAGTGAATGGGCAGGGGGCGCAGAGACCCAGTACTTC.

This clone was seen a few times. The CDR3 region is CASTYALPGGTEAFF. In DNA form, the CDR3 reads TGCGCCAGCACCTATGCCCTACCTGGGGGCACTGAAGCTTTCTTT. The chain has TRBV5-1 and TRBJ1-1; tentative D call: TRBD1 (5 bases). This CDR3 is 15 amino acids long. Germline V CDR1 and CDR2: SGHRS, YFSETQ. The V and J ends lost 6 bases and 4 bases respectively, with 19 bases between them.

This clone has ten or more counts. The rearrangement links TRBV5-1 to TRBJ2-7, with 12 bases aligning to TRBD2. Per the germline V gene, CDR1 is SGHRS and CDR2 is YFSETQ. V trimming: 0 bases; J trimming: 4 bases; junction bases outside the gene matches: 5. The CDR3 spans 16 residues. In DNA form, the CDR3 reads TGCGCCAGCAGCTTGGGACTAGCGGGAGTGGGGTACGAGCAGTACTTC. This translates into CASSLGLAGVGYEQYF.

The gene calls are TRBV30 and TRBJ1-3; D gene ambiguous. V shed 5 bases and J shed 0 bases, with 11 bases lying between them. Germline lookup yields CDR1 GTSNPN and CDR2 SVGIG (reference sequence). The CDR3 covers 14 residues. CDR3 nucleotides: TGTGCCTGGTTGAGGTCGCGCTCTGGAAACACCATATATTTT. Residues: CAWLRSRSGNTIYF.

Concerning this clone itself: The same CDR3 arises from other DNA sequences in this sample as well. V usage is TRBV28 and J usage is TRBJ2-5; 10 bases are shared with TRBD1. This CDR3 contains 14 residues. V shed 3 bases, J shed 4 bases, and the junction held 2 bases outside the gene matches. Germline V gene data show CDR1 as MDHEN and CDR2 as SYDVKM. In nucleotides, the CDR3 is TGTGCCAGCAGTTTCGACAGGGGGCGAGAGACCCAGTACTTC. As protein: CASSFDRGRETQYF.